The sequence of this T cell receptor beta chain was determined in a study of persistence of HIV-infected CD4 T cells. Study in general: Up to about 200 mL blood was drawn at multiple time points; a couple of donors had single-time leukapheresis.

The stimulus was an HIV-1 Gag 15-mer peptide pool, 0.8 to 1 ug/peptide/mL. Sorting of responding CD4+ T cells relied on upregulated CD40 ligand together with CD69. Donors had undetectable plasma HIV-1 RNA, under 50 copies/mL, for 4+ years. CD8+ T cells were removed from PBMCs prior to stimulation. On this clone itself: Its antigen remains unknown.

The libraries were made with immunoSEQ version 4 in survey mode. Template was genomic DNA at 10 ng/uL, with up to about 1 ug used per sample. The assay was immunoSEQ multiplex PCR, and TCRdb's table has in-frame clones only and misses some. The table lists roughly 9,200 clones, more than 70% of them singletons. The CDR3 length is 14 residues. V dropped 11 bases and J dropped 7; count of bases not matched to a gene: 8. CDR1 and CDR2 (germline): MNHEY, SVGAGI. The clonotype comes from an adult woman with HIV who was CMV-seropositive. The input for sequencing was CD4+ T cells sorted from PBMCs after roughly 18-hour stimulation, taken from a patient who received antiretroviral therapy. This sequence joins TRBV6-5 and TRBJ2-1; 13 bases are shared with TRBD2. The CDR3 DNA reads as TGTGCCGTTGGACTAGCGGGAGTTGGGAATGAGCAGTTCTTC. Its protein is CAVGLAGVGNEQFF.